This section outlines one TCR beta chain sequence together with its context. The table lists this clone with a few counts. What this receptor recognizes is not known. No quality values exist for individual bases; no much larger clone is one base distant. This specimen comes from a study of long-term antiretroviral therapy in people with HIV (dated by TCRdb to between 2021 and 2024). In the study overall: Collection of the earliest samples took place about a decade ahead of the 2015 WHO recommendation for immediate ART, at a time when ART was typically delayed until CD4 counts fell. No cross-contamination during QIAcube processing was shown when test extractions of a monoclonal T-cell line were performed alongside fewer than 40 polyclonal samples. Whether ART initiation and durable HIV suppression were associated with changes in peripheral blood TRB repertoire composition and diversity was tested in a retrospective serial study. A total of some 200 cryopreserved PBMC samples came from 25 to 30 adults with confirmed HIV infection and were collected serially over a mean of approximately six years (range 1-12). Among the 25 to 35 participants with HIV, about a dozen were female. General conclusions and limits of the study: The samples were dated from the mid-2000s to the late 2010s, and the ART regimens that were used may be less effective than current ART regimens. Because pre-ART samples had limited cell numbers, profiling was done on unsorted PBMC rather than on sorted CD4+ and CD8+ T cells. Starting ART was linked to a significant rise in TRB diversity, yet even after long-term ART the diversity remained significantly lower than in transplant donor controls. Inferences about post-ART repertoire changes are limited because no data were available on ART adherence, viral resistance or therapy changes. Expanded TRB clones identified before ART initiation dominated the repertoire across all time points, though the dominance fluctuated and decreased in many PLHIV after ART. Narrower CDR3 length ranges were observed in HIV repertoires than in controls, and an antigen-experienced repertoire with only a slight naive shift after ART was suggested by the network structure. Owing to limited PBMC availability, only the TCR beta chain was sequenced, without alpha chain pairing.

CDR1 and CDR2 are read off the germline V gene as LGHNA and YNFKEQ. Trimming leaves V shorter by 2 bases and J shorter by 1 base, with the junction holding 2 bases beyond the gene matches. Inclusive of the bounding cysteine and phenylalanine, the CDR3 is 15 residues long. The only DNA kept is the CDR3, 45 bases in frame from the first base. The immunoSEQ hsTCRB v3.0 assay was used at survey level resolution to sequence the TRB variable region. The targeted TRB sequencing depth was about 40,000-50,000 T-cell genomes per sample. TRB libraries were pooled and sequenced on an Illumina MiSeq using a v3 150-cycle kit. On the study's bioinformatics: Repertoire analysis was run in R within a reproducible Nextflow workflow that covered QC, data transformation and analysis. Custom analyses were implemented in LymphoSeq2, an R package for AIRR-Seq data exploration. Four samples that yielded fewer than 5000 total TRB sequences were excluded, so that approximately 200 HIV repertoires were analyzed. Among the 190 or so HIV repertoires that were kept, around 60 were collected before ART initiation and roughly 130 were collected after ART initiation. Each repertoire was downsampled to 5000 TRB nucleotide sequences, and summary statistics were averaged across 100 downsampling iterations. The analysis kept only TRB sequences whose CDR3 regions were at least seven amino acids long. Diversity was measured with a Shannon entropy-derived clonality score and the Gini coefficient. Repertoire networks linked the top 5000 CDR3 amino acid sequences whenever two sequences differed by an edit distance of one. For TRB CDR3 amino acid sequences, antigen specificity groups and MHC restriction were predicted with GLIPH2. To flag known associations with CMV, EBV, HIV or tissue antigens, CDR3 amino acid sequences were compared against VDJdb and McPAS-TCR. Pre-ART, post-ART and control groups were compared with Wilcoxon signed-rank tests and Holm-Bonferroni correction. TCRdb holds this immuneACCESS table with in-frame rearrangements only. Some clones are missing; in checked studies, unresolved V genes explain under half, and the rest has no known cause. V, J and clone size were drawn from that table, and D and trimming were deduced from the DNA. This sample comprises 20,000 to 25,000 clones, approximately 88% of them detected only once. About 15% of the sample is in the top ten clones.

To be included, a participant needed at least one PBMC sample from before ART initiation plus at least two post-ART samples. All participants with HIV were treated in the United States of America. Before DNA extraction, cryopreserved samples containing about 0.9-10 million PBMC were thawed and washed. At the time of the earliest PBMC sample, participants with HIV were aged between about 23 and 55 years. Each participant contributed PBMC samples from 1-4 timepoints before ART initiation and 2-8 timepoints after ART initiation, with a median of 7 samples. Serial HIV viral load, CD4+ T-cell count, ART history and demographic data were obtained for every participant. Using a Qiagen kit on a QIAcube, genomic DNA was extracted from unsorted PBMC, with samples processed in batches of 12.

The chain employs TRBV4-2 and TRBJ1-2; TRBD1 fits 9 bases in the junction. The receptor comes from a man aged 25 to 40 with HIV. The sequenced sample was unsorted PBMCs, obtained approximately 4.5 years after starting antiretroviral therapy. The CDR3 in this case is CASSQWDRDNYGYTF. The nucleotide sequence is TGTGCCAGCAGCCAATGGGACAGGGATAACTATGGCTACACCTTC.